This TCR beta chain was sequenced for a study of molecular identifiers for immune sequencing clone quantification. Overall study findings and caveats: Whereas naive cells kept under 1% of molecules in clones above 20 RNA copies, such clones held over 97% in effectors.

Regarding this clonotype: What it recognizes is unknown.

The CDR3 spans 14 residues. CDR1 MDHEN and CDR2 SYDVKM come from the germline V gene. With 5 bases clipped from V and 7 bases from J, the junction kept 4 bases outside the gene matches. TCR libraries were built in bulk with a published protocol and specific TCR primers. TCRdb ran MiXCR on the PCR reads and lists one entry per CDR3 protein. The data contain about 630,000 distinct CDR3 sequences, approximately 24% of them singletons. The rearrangement uses TRBV28 and TRBJ1-5, with 11 nucleotides matching TRBD1. The TCR sequence derives from a human donor in good health. Some libraries in this study had Jurkat cell RNA spiked in. The sequenced sample consisted of naive CD8+ T cells from blood, with Jurkat cell RNA spiked in. Subset given: FACS-sorted CD8+CD4-CCR7+CD45RA+ naive T cells. Written as DNA, the CDR3 is TGTGCCAGCAGTAAGGGACAGGGGGGCCAGCCCCAGCATTTT. Amino acid sequence: CASSKGQGGQPQHF.